The entry that follows covers one TCR beta chain sequence. The junction had 13 bases not matched to a gene; V was cut back by 7 bases and J by 4 bases. Germline CDR1 SQVTM, CDR2 ANQGSEA. This CDR3 is built from 15 residues. These data come from a study of blood T cell repertoires in COVID-19. Study context: Acute and convalescent COVID-19 samples came from the United States, Italy and Spain.

Membership in each cohort depended on participant-reported clinical history. Per the authors' pipeline: Using reference gene primer amplification, nucleated cell counts were estimated. Produced via immunoSEQ multiplex PCR; TCRdb's table is partial and in-frame only. V, J and clone size are those of that table, while D and trimming were read from the DNA. This sample has a few hundred thousand clones, with roughly nine tenths found just once. The specimen sequenced was PBMCs or T cells enriched from blood (not recorded which). The sequence was obtained from a woman in her twenties or thirties who had recovered from COVID-19. V gene TRBV29-1 combines with J gene TRBJ2-5, with 9 bases identical to TRBD2. For the CDR3, the DNA is TGCAGCGGGCGACCCGGGACTAGCCTAGGAGAGACCCAGTACTTC. This encodes CSGRPGTSLGETQYF.